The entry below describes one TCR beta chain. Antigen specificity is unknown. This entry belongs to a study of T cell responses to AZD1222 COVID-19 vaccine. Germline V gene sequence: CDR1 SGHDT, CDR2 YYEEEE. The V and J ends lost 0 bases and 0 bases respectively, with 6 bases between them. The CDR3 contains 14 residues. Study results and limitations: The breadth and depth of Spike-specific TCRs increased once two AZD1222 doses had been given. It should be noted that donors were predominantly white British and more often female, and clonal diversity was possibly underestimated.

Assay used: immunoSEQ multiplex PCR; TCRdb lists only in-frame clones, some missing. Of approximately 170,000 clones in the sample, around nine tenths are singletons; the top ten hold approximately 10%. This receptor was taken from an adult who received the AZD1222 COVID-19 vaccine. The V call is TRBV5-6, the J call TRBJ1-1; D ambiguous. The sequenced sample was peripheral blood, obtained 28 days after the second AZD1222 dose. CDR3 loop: CASSLAVVNTEAFF. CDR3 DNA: TGTGCCAGCAGCTTGGCCGTAGTGAACACTGAAGCTTTCTTT.